These 7 T cell receptor beta chains originate from one sample sequenced in a study of persistence of HIV-infected CD4 T cells. This was the immunoSEQ version 4 assay in survey mode. Produced via immunoSEQ multiplex PCR; TCRdb's table is partial and in-frame only. The table lists about 36,000 clones, about 85% of them singletons, with about 5% in the top ten. For these TCRs, the target antigens are not known. An overlapping HIV-1 Gag peptide pool stimulated these cells at approximately 1 ug/peptide/mL. Memory cells lacking CD40L and CD69 with high CD45RO were sorted. Specimen: cultured CD4+ T cells from PBMCs, collected from a patient who received antiretroviral therapy. All receptors derive from an adult with HIV. The donor label of this sample is uncertain.

J is TRBJ2-7 and V is TRBV5-1, with D maybe TRBD1 (7 bases). With 4 bases removed from V and 2 bases from J, the gap between germline ends came to 19 bases. Germline V CDR1 and CDR2: SGHRS, YFSETQ. The CDR3 is made up of 16 amino acids. This CDR3 reads CASSPVAGQLAYEQYF. CDR3 DNA sequence: TGCGCCAGCAGCCCGGTGGCGGGACAGCTAGCCTACGAGCAGTACTTC.

The chain joins TRBV19 to TRBJ2-3; 10 bases match TRBD2. Germline V lookup: CDR1 LNHDA, CDR2 SQIVND (reference sequence). J was trimmed by 2 bases and V by 3 bases; bases with no gene match: 5. This CDR3 is 16 amino acids long. The CDR3 sequence: CASSIIAGGDTDTQYF. Here the CDR3 DNA reads TGTGCCAGTAGTATCATAGCGGGGGGCGACACAGATACGCAGTATTTT.

The rearrangement uses TRBV12-3 or TRBV12-4 and TRBJ2-1; no firm D call. CDR3 length equals 12 residues. V lost 1 base, J lost 8 bases, and 6 bases lay in between. The CDR3 DNA is TGTGCCAGCAGTTTAGATTTCCATGAGCAGTTCTTC. It specifies CASSLDFHEQFF.

This clone came up once. The chain uses TRBV7-9 and TRBJ1-4, with TRBD1 as a possible D gene (5 bases). V lost 5 bases and J 0 bases, leaving 10 bases between the germline ends. This CDR3 is built from 15 residues. Germline values: CDR1 SEHNR, CDR2 FQNEAQ (reference sequence). CDR3 sequence reads: CASSPAGATNEKLFF. CDR3 DNA sequence: TGTGCCAGCAGCCCCGCGGGGGCAACTAATGAAAAACTGTTTTTT.

The chain is built from TRBV2 and TRBJ1-4, with D unclear. CDR1 and CDR2 (germline): SNHLY, FYNNEI. With 1 base removed from V and 0 bases from J, the gap between germline ends came to 6 bases. The CDR3 runs to 15 residues. The CDR3 DNA reads TGTGCCAGCAGTGAAGACAGCGCAACTAATGAAAAACTGTTTTTT. Translated, it gives CASSEDSATNEKLFF. The complete variable domain, with remaining parts taken from reference TRBV2 and TRBJ1-4, reads EPEVTQTPSHQVTQMGQEVILRCVPISNHLYFYWYRQILGQKVEFLVSFYNNEISEKSEIFDDQFSVERPDGSNFTLKIRSTKLEDSAMYFCASSEDSATNEKLFFGSGTQLSVL.

The CDR3: CASSLEGGGVRNTIYF. In DNA, the CDR3 is TGTGCCAGCAGCTTAGAGGGGGGAGGTGTGCGAAACACCATATATTTT. The J gene is TRBJ1-3, the V gene TRBV7-9, with D possibly matching TRBD1 (6 bases). Germline assignment: CDR1 SEHNR and CDR2 FQNEAQ (reference sequence). V lost 1 base and J lost 5, with 15 bases in between. The CDR3 runs to 16 residues.

This rearrangement joins TRBV5-5 to TRBJ1-1, with 9 bases that match TRBD1. V dropped 2 bases and J dropped 7; count of bases not matched to a gene: 6. The CDR3 runs to 14 residues. Looked up from germline, CDR1 is SGHKS and CDR2 is YYEKEE (reference sequence). The CDR3: CASSFTGGTVEAFF. CDR3 DNA sequence: TGTGCCAGCAGCTTCACAGGGGGCACGGTTGAAGCTTTCTTT.